These 29 T cell receptor beta chains originate from one sample sequenced in a study of CD4 and CD8 cells across lung adenocarcinoma regions listed by TCRdb under 2018. Receptor libraries were prepared by PCR. The sequencer was a HiSeq X Ten. TCRdb took the public reads, trimmed them with fastp at Q25, ran MiXCR for clone calling and kept in-frame beta chains. One record per CDR3 amino acid sequence lists the most common genes and DNA. For this sample there are about 12,000 distinct CDR3 sequences; roughly 47% appear just once. In total, the top ten clones hold 29% of the sample. Sequencing was done on a sample of CD8+ T cells from the margin of a lung tumor. The sample's cell subset or site label, decoded: tumor margin region. These receptors came from a male donor with lung adenocarcinoma. The CD4 and CD8 labels of this study may be unreliable.

The chain has TRBV6-1 and TRBJ2-3, with 7 bases lining up with TRBD2. J was trimmed by 5 bases and V by 8 bases; bases with no gene match: 13. This CDR3 is built from 15 residues. Per germline, CDR1 MNHNS and CDR2 SASEGT. CDR3 sequence: CASGRGTGVEDTQYF. The CDR3 DNA reads TGTGCCAGCGGGAGGGGAACGGGAGTGGAAGATACGCAGTATTTT.

This chain uses TRBV10-3 with TRBJ2-3, with TRBD2 identical over 8 bases. The tail of the sequence fits TRBJ2-7 better, so the J call may be wrong. The germline gives CDR1 ENHRY, CDR2 SYGVKD. The CDR3 has 19 amino acids. The CDR3 region has the DNA TGTGCCATCAGTGGTGATTCGGGGCTCGGGAGCAGCGGGAGAGATACGCAGTACTTC. As protein: CAISGDSGLGSSGRDTQYF.

The rearrangement uses TRBV4-1 and TRBJ2-7; a weak D match, TRBD1 (8 bases). Germline V CDR1 and CDR2: MGHRA, YSYEKL. CDR3 size: 13 residues. Trimming took off 5 bases at V and 6 bases at J, with 14 bases between the two ends. The CDR3 nucleotides are TGCGCCAGCAGCGCGACAGGGGAGGGCGAGCAGTACTTC. Translated: CASSATGEGEQYF.

A note on this clonotype: Sequence at one end of the junction differs from germline and may be a read error. The chain uses TRBV10-3 and TRBJ2-1, with 8 bases matching TRBD1. There are 14 residues in the CDR3. CDR1 is ENHRY, CDR2 SYGVKD, per germline. The DNA for the CDR3 is TGTGCCACCGGACAGGGTGTGAGCTACAATAAGCAGTTCTTC. Its protein product is CATGQGVSYNKQFF.

The table lists this clonotype with a few counts. Because the CDR3 is missing its conserved closing phenylalanine or tryptophan, this is likely a read error. As DNA, the CDR3 is TGTGCCAGCAGGGGGAGGGGTCGGGCGACCCAGTTCTCG. Translation: CASRGRGRATQFS. The chain has TRBV27 and TRBJ2-5; 7 nucleotides line up with TRBD2. Near its end, the DNA agrees better with TRBJ2-1, so the J call may be wrong. The CDR3 runs to 13 residues. Germline-derived CDR1 and CDR2 are MNHEY and SMNVEV (reference sequence).

By share, this clonotype counts as medium-sized. The chain has TRBV6-5 and TRBJ2-5; D remains unclear. Germline V gene lookup returns CDR1 MNHEY and CDR2 SVGAGI. This CDR3 is 15 amino acids long. The V gene lost 0 bases and the J gene lost 11 bases, with 19 bases spanning the gap. CDR3 in amino acids: CASSYSPSIYNEQYF. The CDR3 region has the DNA TGTGCCAGCAGTTACTCGCCCTCCATATACAATGAGCAGTACTTC.

J is TRBJ2-7 and V is TRBV6-1, with 10 positions matching TRBD1. The J call may be in error: the DNA end matches TRBJ2-5 better. CDR1 is MNHNS, CDR2 SASEGT, per germline. The CDR3 runs 17 residues. The CDR3 DNA sequence: TGTGCCAGCAGTGGATTGACAGGGGGCCAGTACCAAGAGACCCAGTACTTC. Amino acid sequence: CASSGLTGGQYQETQYF.

On this clonotype: Likely a read error: the CDR3 ends without its conserved phenylalanine or tryptophan. The CDR3 protein is CAISEAQETQYS. The CDR3 DNA is TGTGCCATCAGTGAGGCGCAAGAGACCCAGTACTCC. J is TRBJ2-5 and V is TRBV10-3; D remains ambiguous. Trimming took off 2 bases at V and 2 bases at J, with 3 bases between the two ends. Germline CDR1 reads ENHRY; CDR2 reads SYGVKD. The CDR3 covers 12 residues.

This clonotype rates as medium-sized (0.01 to 0.1%). The rearrangement joins TRBV6-6 to TRBJ2-1, with 13 nucleotides matching TRBD2. After removal of 5 bases from V and 4 bases from J, the junction contained 2 bases not matched to a gene. The CDR3 spans 15 residues. Germline values: CDR1 MNHNY, CDR2 SVGAGI (reference sequence). DNA of the CDR3: TGTGCCAGCAGTCGACTAGCGGGGGGATACAATGAGCAGTTCTTC. This encodes CASSRLAGGYNEQFF.

The chain employs TRBV6-1 and TRBJ2-1; D is tentatively TRBD1 or TRBD2 (5 bases each). V lost 4 bases to trimming and J lost 13 bases, with 29 bases between them. Germline V gives CDR1 MNHNS, CDR2 SASEGT. The CDR3 runs to 17 residues. The CDR3 DNA follows: TGTGCCAGCAGTGCGGGGCTCGTGGACCTAGACCAAGAGTCCCAGTTCTTC. It codes for CASSAGLVDLDQESQFF.

This clonotype was observed at least ten times. The genes are TRBV7-2 and TRBJ2-4; D is possibly TRBD1 (6 bases). CDR1 SGHTA and CDR2 FQGNSA come from the germline V gene. V was cut by 1 base and J by 2 bases, with 15 bases left in between. This CDR3 spans 17 amino acids. For the CDR3, the DNA is TGTGCCAGCAGCTTAGTGTTTACAGGGTCCTCCAAAAACATTCAGTACTTC. It encodes CASSLVFTGSSKNIQYF.

This clonotype has only one observation. The chain carries TRBV6-1 and TRBJ2-3, with 8 bases matching TRBD2. The closer fit of TRBJ2-7 to the DNA end suggests the J call may be wrong. This CDR3 has 17 residues. The germline V gene encodes CDR1 MNHNS and CDR2 SASEGT. CDR3 amino acids: CASRTGLGWDYPDTQYF. The DNA of the CDR3 is TGTGCCAGCAGGACGGGACTAGGGTGGGACTACCCAGATACGCAGTACTTC.

With regard to this clonotype: Germline is not matched at one junction end, which may reflect a read error. The chain employs TRBV25-1 and TRBJ2-3; D could derive from TRBD1 or TRBD2 (7 bases each). In germline, CDR1 is MGHDK, CDR2 SYGVNS. CDR3 size: 14 residues. The CDR3 reads CASSQGEGTDTQYF. The DNA for the CDR3 is TGTGCCAGCAGTCAGGGGGAGGGCACGGATACGCAGTACTTT.

The rearrangement links TRBV10-1 to TRBJ2-3; TRBD2 agrees at 9 bases. V shed 3 bases and J 6 bases; nucleotides not matched to a gene: 7. CDR1 and CDR2 (germline): WNHNN, SYGVQD (reference sequence). The CDR3 covers 15 residues. As DNA, the CDR3 is TGCGCCAGCAGTGAAGGTAGCGGGAGTGCGGATACGCAGTATTTT. Residues: CASSEGSGSADTQYF.

The gene calls are TRBV11-2 and TRBJ2-1, with D possibly matching TRBD2 (6 bases). The CDR3 extends over 15 amino acids. V was clipped by 5 bases and J by 6 bases, with 17 bases between them. Germline V gives CDR1 SGHAT, CDR2 FQNNGV. The chain's CDR3 is CASSRSLAPTNEQFF. The CDR3, as DNA: TGTGCCAGCAGCCGTTCTCTAGCGCCCACCAATGAGCAGTTCTTC. The complete variable domain, with remaining parts taken from reference TRBV11-2 and TRBJ2-1, reads EAGVAQSPRYKIIEKRQSVAFWCNPISGHATLYWYQQILGQGPKLLIQFQNNGVVDDSQLPKDRFSAERLKGVDSTLKIQPAKLEDSAVYLCASSRSLAPTNEQFFGPGTRLTVL.

This clonotype was seen only a few times. One junction end does not reproduce the germline sequence, and a read error may be involved. The V gene is TRBV6-8, the J gene TRBJ2-5; possibly TRBD1 or TRBD2 for D (6 bases each). CDR3 length: 17 amino acids. Germline-derived CDR1 and CDR2 are MNHGY and SAAAGT. Here the CDR3 DNA reads TGTGCCAGCAGTGAGGGGCTCGGGGGCCGTGGCCAAGATACCCAGTACTTC. Protein: CASSEGLGGRGQDTQYF.

This clonotype was counted only a few times. The chain carries TRBV27 and TRBJ2-2; 12 nucleotides agree with TRBD2. The CDR3 is 18 amino acids. V was pared by 3 bases and J by 4 bases, with 9 bases of the junction left unmatched. The germline gives CDR1 MNHEY, CDR2 SMNVEV (reference sequence). The CDR3: CASSLLILAGGPTGELFF. The CDR3 DNA follows: TGTGCCAGCAGTTTGCTAATCCTAGCGGGAGGGCCCACCGGGGAGCTGTTTTTT.

This clonotype was counted a few times. V is TRBV9 and J is TRBJ2-1, with TRBD1 identical over 7 bases. The CDR3 is 11 amino acids. From germline, CDR1 is SGDLS and CDR2 YYNGEE. The ends lost 9 bases at V and 10 bases at J; junction bases unmatched: 7. CDR3 bases: TGTGCCACCGACAGGGATTACGAGCAGTTCTTC. Protein: CATDRDYEQFF.

This clonotype showed up just a few times. This rearrangement joins TRBV4-1 to TRBJ1-1; D not certain. The CDR3 runs to 13 residues. Looked up from germline, CDR1 is MGHRA and CDR2 is YSYEKL. V was pared by 0 bases and J by 11 bases, with 13 bases between. This CDR3 is CASSQDRRARAFF. The CDR3 DNA follows: TGCGCCAGCAGCCAAGATCGGAGGGCGCGTGCTTTCTTT.

The chain uses TRBV5-3 and TRBJ2-2, with 9 bases that match TRBD2. TRBV5-3 is assigned to the ORF class and has an uncertain function. The CDR3 is 18 residues long. V trimming: 5 bases; J trimming: 5 bases; junction bases outside the gene matches: 16. Written as DNA, the CDR3 is TGTGCCAGAAGGGGGGACTGGCGGGAGGGCCGTGGTACCGGGGAGCTGTTTTTT. Its protein product is CARRGDWREGRGTGELFF.

This clonotype was seen ten or more times. V is TRBV7-3 and J is TRBJ2-1; D is unclear. Trimming cost V 4 bases and J 2 bases, with 6 bases left between them. CDR3 length: 13 amino acids. The germline V gene has CDR1 SGHTA and CDR2 FQGTGA. The CDR3 region is CASSYGPYNEQFF. The CDR3 DNA reads as TGTGCCAGCAGCTACGGGCCCTACAATGAGCAGTTCTTC.

The chain joins TRBV6-5 to TRBJ2-3; D gene uncertain. The germline V gene encodes CDR1 MNHEY and CDR2 SVGAGI. This CDR3 is 14 amino acids long. The germline V and J ends were trimmed by 6 bases and 9 bases, with 19 bases remaining between them. DNA for the CDR3: TGTGCCAGCAGCTACGCCGTGAGCACCGGGACGCAGTATTTT. Translating gives CASSYAVSTGTQYF.

At least ten counts were recorded for this clonotype. The chain carries TRBV7-2 and TRBJ2-1; TRBD1 aligns across 8 bases. This CDR3 region has 17 residues. CDR1 and CDR2 from the germline V gene are SGHTA and FQGNSA. Germline trimming cut 5 bases from V and 0 bases from J; bases unmatched to any gene: 9. The CDR3 protein is CASSPQGAFSSYNEQFF. The CDR3 nucleotides read TGTGCCAGCAGCCCCCAGGGGGCTTTTAGCTCCTACAATGAGCAGTTCTTC.

The chain carries TRBV6-1 and TRBJ2-5; possibly TRBD1 or TRBD2 for D (6 bases each). The CDR3 runs to 17 residues. Looked up from germline, CDR1 is MNHNS and CDR2 is SASEGT. The V gene lost 4 bases and the J gene lost 8 bases, with 26 bases spanning the gap. CDR3 amino acids: CASSAGSGGRFTDTQYF. CDR3 DNA: TGTGCCAGCAGTGCGGGTTCCGGGGGCCGTTTCACAGATACCCAGTACTTC.

This chain joins TRBV20-1 and TRBJ2-3; no clear D. The germline V and J ends were trimmed by 4 bases and 5 bases, with 7 bases remaining between them. The CDR3 has 11 amino acids. Germline lookup yields CDR1 DFQATT and CDR2 SNEGSKA (reference sequence). The CDR3 region has the DNA TGCAGTGCTAAGCTGGGAGATACGCAGTATTTT. Its protein is CSAKLGDTQYF.

The genes are TRBV6-2 or TRBV6-3 and TRBJ2-1; 9 nucleotides line up with TRBD2. Germline V lookup: CDR1 MNHEY, CDR2 SVGEGT. V was clipped by 10 bases and J by 13 bases; unmatched bases: 17. The CDR3 is 14 amino acids. CDR3 sequence: CANSPGTSYGTQFF. CDR3 in DNA: TGTGCCAACAGCCCCGGGACTAGCTATGGGACCCAGTTCTTC.

The V gene is TRBV6-1, the J gene TRBJ2-4; either TRBD1 or TRBD2 may fit D (6 bases each). V lost 8 bases and J 12 bases, leaving 26 bases between the germline ends. The CDR3 extends over 15 amino acids. In germline, CDR1 is MNHNS, CDR2 SASEGT. The CDR3 coding sequence is TGTGCCAGCGAAACGGGGGCGTGGGCCAAAGACACTCAGTACTTC. Its translation: CASETGAWAKDTQYF.

This clonotype is labeled medium-sized. The chain joins TRBV6-1 to TRBJ2-5, with 9 bases lining up with TRBD2. V shed 5 bases, J shed 1 base, and the junction held 2 bases outside the gene matches. CDR1 and CDR2 from the germline V gene are MNHNS and SASEGT. CDR3 length equals 14 residues. In DNA, the CDR3 is TGTGCCAGCAGTCTAGCGGGATTCCAAGAGACCCAGTACTTC. It yields the protein CASSLAGFQETQYF.

This clonotype came up a few times. This sequence joins TRBV6-1 and TRBJ1-5; the match to TRBD1 covers 10 bases. V shed 6 bases, J shed 2 bases, and the junction held 7 bases outside the gene matches. This CDR3 is 16 amino acids long. The germline V gene has CDR1 MNHNS and CDR2 SASEGT. The CDR3 DNA sequence: TGTGCCAGCAGACCGGGACAGGGGTTAGGCAATCAGCCCCAGCATTTT. Translation: CASRPGQGLGNQPQHF.